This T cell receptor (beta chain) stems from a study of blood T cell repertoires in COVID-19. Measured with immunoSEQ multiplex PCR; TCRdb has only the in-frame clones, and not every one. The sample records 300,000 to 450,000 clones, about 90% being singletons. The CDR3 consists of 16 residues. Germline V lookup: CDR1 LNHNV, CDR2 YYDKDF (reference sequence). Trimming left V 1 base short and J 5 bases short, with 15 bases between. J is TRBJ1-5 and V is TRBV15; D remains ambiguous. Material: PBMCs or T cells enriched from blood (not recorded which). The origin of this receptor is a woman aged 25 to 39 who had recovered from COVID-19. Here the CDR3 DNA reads TGTGCCACCAGCAGAGCTGGCGGGAGGCAAGATCAGCCCCAGCATTTT. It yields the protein CATSRAGGRQDQPQHF.